This T cell receptor beta chain was sequenced during a study of identical twins' blood T cells. CDR3 size: 13 residues. Germline-derived CDR1 and CDR2 are SGDLS and YYNGEE. Trimming shortened V by 0 bases and J by 6 bases, and 10 bases separated the two germline ends. This clonotype was observed a single time. Its cognate antigen is unknown. Study results and limitations: Environmental influences on twin similarity could not be excluded.

Authors' analysis steps: Each donor had about 100,000 to nearly 550,000 clonotypes. Each CDR3 protein gets one entry after TCRdb re-called the 5' RACE reads with MiXCR. The V and J calls and clone size come from TCRdb's table, not from the authors' own analysis. The top ten hold 6% to 7% of the sample, which has about 370,000 distinct CDR3 sequences, approximately 30% seen once. This TCR came from a woman aged 18-49 years in good health. Material for sequencing was PBMCs. V is TRBV9 and J is TRBJ2-7; D is undetermined. CDR3 in DNA: TGTGCCAGCAGCGTAGATGTGGGAATCGAGCAGTACTTC. Translation: CASSVDVGIEQYF.